This TCR beta chain came from a study of cytomegalovirus exposure and HLA in healthy donors. Study results and caveats: The study flagged roughly 160 TCR beta chains as cytomegalovirus-associated.

The germline V and J ends were trimmed by 8 bases and 7 bases, with 17 bases remaining between them. This CDR3 is 14 amino acids long. CDR1 and CDR2 from the germline V gene are MNHEY and SMNVEV (reference sequence). This clone was recorded only once. Its target is unknown. The PCR had 60 Vbeta and 13 Jbeta primers. Method: immunoSEQ multiplex PCR; TCRdb's copy keeps in-frame clones and lacks some. The sample yields about 140,000 clones, around two thirds seen once. This TCR came from a male donor in good health and CMV-seronegative. The J gene is TRBJ2-2, the V gene TRBV27; D may be TRBD2 (6 bases). Sequencing was performed on PBMCs. CDR3 DNA sequence: TGTGCCAGCGGCCAAGAAGGGAGGATCGGGGAGCTGTTTTTT. Its translation: CASGQEGRIGELFF.